This TCR beta chain was retrieved from a study of Ad26.COV2.S vaccination and SARS-CoV-2 variants. Trimming cost V 2 bases and J 3 bases, with 14 bases left between them. The CDR3 contains 16 residues. From germline, CDR1 is MGHRA and CDR2 YSYEKL. Sequenced by immunoSEQ multiplex PCR; TCRdb stores in-frame clones only, minus some. Here the sample spans around 380,000 clones, 88% being singletons. This clone has a single count. This sample's treatment: roughly 20 received Ad26.COV2.S at low or high dose, single or two shots; about five received placebo; per-sample allocation not given. At day 63 after the first vaccine or placebo injection, samples were drawn.

The sequences come from peripheral blood, collected in a trial of Ad26.COV2.S vaccine versus placebo. The sequence was obtained from a person between 18 and 65 years old who received the Ad26.COV2.S COVID-19 vaccine or a placebo. The chain combines TRBV4-1 with TRBJ1-5, with D possibly matching TRBD1 (6 bases). This CDR3 is CASSQLVGQNNQPQHF. DNA for the CDR3: TGCGCCAGCAGCCAACTTGTTGGACAGAACAATCAGCCCCAGCATTTT.